This T cell receptor beta chain was recorded in a study of blood T cell repertoires in COVID-19. The wider study: From the United States, Italy and Spain came samples of acute and convalescent COVID-19.

Germline V lookup: CDR1 MNHNS, CDR2 SASEGT. CDR3 length: 16 amino acids. Trimming removed 3 bases at V and 10 bases at J, with 19 bases between. The data were produced by immunoSEQ multiplex PCR, yet TCRdb's version contains in-frame clones alone and is incomplete. The sample comprises roughly 46,000 clones, roughly 80% of which are singletons, and approximately 7.4% rests with the top ten. V gene TRBV6-1 combines with J gene TRBJ1-6; D is possibly TRBD1 (6 bases). This clonotype was obtained from a man between 60 and 75 years old with active COVID-19. The sequencing sample was made of peripheral blood. The CDR3 sequence: CASSEGTDRTGSPLHF. The CDR3 DNA sequence: TGTGCCAGCAGTGAGGGAACCGACAGGACGGGGTCACCCCTCCACTTT.